The 3 T cell receptor beta chains listed next were all sequenced from one sample in a study of blood T cell repertoires in COVID-19. Assay: immunoSEQ multiplex PCR; the TCRdb copy retains only in-frame clones and omits some. Of 300,000 to 400,000 clones in the sample, 90% were seen once. Sequenced input: PBMCs or T cells enriched from blood (not recorded which). The receptor set was obtained from a woman aged 25 to 39 who had been exposed to COVID-19.

The CDR3 DNA reads as TGTGCCAGCAGCTTGCGGCAGGGCTGGGAGACCCAGTACTTC. It yields the protein CASSLRQGWETQYF. This chain links TRBV5-4 with TRBJ2-5; tentative D call: TRBD1 (5 bases). Germline V gene lookup returns CDR1 SGHNT and CDR2 YYREEE (reference sequence). Trimming took 1 base from V and 5 from J, leaving 12 bases between them. This CDR3 is built from 14 residues.

This clone was detected only once. This sequence joins TRBV3-1 (or the pseudogene TRBV3-2) and TRBJ2-7; 9 bases are shared with TRBD2. Germline-derived CDR1 and CDR2 are LGHDT and YNNKEL (reference sequence). This CDR3 is 14 amino acids long. J was trimmed by 6 bases and V by 4 bases; bases with no gene match: 7. The DNA for the CDR3 is TGTGCCAGCAGCCCCGGGACTAGCTTCGGCGAGCAGTACTTC. As protein: CASSPGTSFGEQYF.

This chain links TRBV7-8 with TRBJ2-5; D not resolved. This CDR3 region has 15 residues. V gave up 5 bases and J gave up 6 bases, with 19 bases separating them. Germline CDR1 SGHVS, CDR2 FQNEAQ. DNA of the CDR3: TGTGCCAGCAGCCCCGAACTCTCTATTCTAAAGACCCAGTACTTC. Translation: CASSPELSILKTQYF.